This T cell receptor (beta chain) was identified in a study of cytomegalovirus exposure and HLA in healthy donors. 13 Jbeta primers and 60 Vbeta primers were used for the PCR. Only in-frame clones appear in the TCRdb table, and some are missing; sequencing was by immunoSEQ multiplex PCR. The sample consists of roughly 190,000 clones, 80% to 90% of them appearing once. Unmatched junction bases numbered 11, after V lost 6 bases and J lost 3 bases. Looked up from germline, CDR1 is MDHEN and CDR2 is SYDVKM. The CDR3 has 16 amino acids. V and J are TRBV28 and TRBJ2-7, with 10 positions matching TRBD2. The receptor was derived from a man aged 25-45 years in good health and CMV-seronegative. Sequencing was done on a sample of PBMCs. The CDR3 spells CASSSIAGGGGYEQYF. The CDR3 DNA follows: TGTGCCAGCAGCTCCATAGCGGGAGGTGGAGGCTACGAGCAGTACTTC.